The 4 T cell receptor beta chains below were found in one sample sequenced in a study of blood T cell repertoires in COVID-19. Only in-frame clones appear in the TCRdb table, and some are missing; sequencing was by immunoSEQ multiplex PCR. The sample lists about 77,000 clones; under 95% were seen once. The source material was peripheral blood. The receptor source for this set is a woman of 80 years or more with active or convalescent COVID-19.

The J gene is TRBJ2-2, the V gene TRBV9; D may be TRBD2 (6 bases). Trimming shortened V by 3 bases and J by 1 base, and 16 bases separated the two germline ends. The germline V gene has CDR1 SGDLS and CDR2 YYNGEE. The CDR3 length is 17 residues. CDR3 in DNA: TGTGCCAGCAGCGCTCAACCGGGACTTATGAACACCGGGGAGCTGTTTTTT. It specifies CASSAQPGLMNTGELFF. Using reference TRBV9 and TRBJ2-2 for the parts outside the CDR3, the full variable domain is DSGVTQTPKHLITATGQRVTLRCSPRSGDLSVYWYQQSLDQGLQFLIQYYNGEERAKGNILERFSAQQFPDLHSELNLSSLELGDSALYFCASSAQPGLMNTGELFFGEGSRLTVL.

V and J are TRBV24-1 and TRBJ1-2; D gene ambiguous. Germline CDR1 KGHDR, CDR2 SFDVKD. CDR3 length equals 14 residues. V lost 0 bases and J lost 8, with 12 bases in between. The DNA of the CDR3 is TGTGCCACCAGTGATTTGTCGGGATATGAAGGCTACACCTTC. Translating it yields CATSDLSGYEGYTF.

This clone appeared once. The CDR3 sequence is CASSLAGVGSYEQYF. Here the CDR3 DNA reads TGTGCCAGCAGTTTAGCGGGGGTAGGGTCCTACGAGCAGTACTTC. The V and J genes are TRBV28 and TRBJ2-7; 7 nucleotides match TRBD2. The trim removed 2 bases at V and 1 base at J, leaving 5 bases unmatched. CDR1 and CDR2 from the germline V gene are MDHEN and SYDVKM. The CDR3 is made up of 15 amino acids.

In this sample, this clone turned up once. The rearrangement uses TRBV19 and TRBJ2-7; 7 bases match TRBD1. Trimming at V came to 5 bases and at J to 5 bases, leaving 0 bases not matched to a gene. CDR3 length: 11 amino acids. Per germline, CDR1 LNHDA and CDR2 SQIVND (reference sequence). CDR3 in amino acids: CASSQGDEQYF. CDR3 nucleotide sequence: TGTGCCAGTAGTCAGGGGGACGAGCAGTACTTC.